The sequence of this T cell receptor beta chain was determined in a study of blood T cell repertoires in COVID-19. Across the study: Spain, Italy and the United States supplied samples that represented acute and convalescent COVID-19. Sources were T cells, B-cell-depleted T cells, or PBMCs; the material itself was cDNA or gDNA.

V dropped 3 bases and J dropped 9; count of bases not matched to a gene: 12. The CDR3 covers 16 residues. Germline assignment: CDR1 MGHDK and CDR2 SYGVNS. Per the original methods: Amplification from reference gene primers served as the basis for estimated nucleated cell counts. TCRdb keeps only in-frame clones here, not all; method: immunoSEQ multiplex PCR. V and J calls and clone size come straight from that table; D and trimming were deduced from the DNA. The table has more than 200,000 clones, around four fifths seen once. Sequenced input: peripheral blood. The receptor comes from a man in his forties or fifties with active or convalescent COVID-19. The rearrangement uses TRBV25-1 and TRBJ2-1; 9 bases align to TRBD1. The CDR3 DNA follows: TGTGCCAGCAGTGATGGGTCACAGGGGGCTGTCGGTGAGCAGTTCTTC. Translating it yields CASSDGSQGAVGEQFF.